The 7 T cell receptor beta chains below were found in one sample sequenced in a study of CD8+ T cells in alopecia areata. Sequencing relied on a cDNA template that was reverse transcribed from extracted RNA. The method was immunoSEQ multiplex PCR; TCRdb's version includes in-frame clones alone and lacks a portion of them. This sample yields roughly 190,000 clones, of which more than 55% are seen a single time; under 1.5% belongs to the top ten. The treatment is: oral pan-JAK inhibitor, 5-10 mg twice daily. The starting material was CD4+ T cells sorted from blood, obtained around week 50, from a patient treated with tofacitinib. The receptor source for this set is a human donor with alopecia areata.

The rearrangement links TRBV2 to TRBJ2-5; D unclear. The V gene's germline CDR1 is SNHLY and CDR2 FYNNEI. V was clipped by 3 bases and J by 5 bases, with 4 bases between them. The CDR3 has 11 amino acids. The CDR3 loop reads CASSDVETQYF. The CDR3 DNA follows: TGTGCCAGCAGTGACGTGGAGACCCAGTACTTC.

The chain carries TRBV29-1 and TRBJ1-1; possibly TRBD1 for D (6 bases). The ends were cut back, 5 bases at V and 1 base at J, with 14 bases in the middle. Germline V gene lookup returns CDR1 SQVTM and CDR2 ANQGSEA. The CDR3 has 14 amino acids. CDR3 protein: CSVYTGTSNTEAFF. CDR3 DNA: TGCAGCGTTTATACCGGGACATCGAACACTGAAGCTTTCTTT. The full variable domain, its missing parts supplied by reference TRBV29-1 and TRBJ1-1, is SAVISQKPSRDICQRGTSLTIQCQVDSQVTMMFWYRQQPGQSLTLIATANQGSEATYESGFVIDKFPISRPNLTFSTLTVSNMSPEDSSIYLCSVYTGTSNTEAFFGQGTRLTVV.

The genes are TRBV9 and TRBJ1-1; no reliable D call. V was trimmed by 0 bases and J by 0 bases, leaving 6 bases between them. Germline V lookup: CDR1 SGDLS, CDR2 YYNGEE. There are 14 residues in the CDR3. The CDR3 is CASSVDNVNTEAFF. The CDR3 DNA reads TGTGCCAGCAGCGTAGACAATGTGAACACTGAAGCTTTCTTT.

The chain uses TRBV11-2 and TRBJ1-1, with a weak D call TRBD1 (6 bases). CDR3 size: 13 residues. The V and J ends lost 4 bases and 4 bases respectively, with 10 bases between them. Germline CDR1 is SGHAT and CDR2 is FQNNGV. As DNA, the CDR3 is TGTGCCAGCAGCTCCCAAGGGGGCACTGAAGCTTTCTTT. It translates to CASSSQGGTEAFF.

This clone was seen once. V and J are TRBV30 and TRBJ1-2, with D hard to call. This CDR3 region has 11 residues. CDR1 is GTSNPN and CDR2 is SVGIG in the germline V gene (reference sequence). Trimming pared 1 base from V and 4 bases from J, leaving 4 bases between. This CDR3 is CAWSDGYGYTF. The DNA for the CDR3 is TGTGCCTGGAGTGACGGCTATGGCTACACCTTC.

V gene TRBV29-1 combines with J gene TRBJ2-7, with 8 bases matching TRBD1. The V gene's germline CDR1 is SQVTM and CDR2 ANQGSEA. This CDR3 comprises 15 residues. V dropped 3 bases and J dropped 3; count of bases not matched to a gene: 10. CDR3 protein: CSVELRGQGRYEQYF. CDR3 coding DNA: TGCAGCGTTGAGCTTCGTGGACAGGGCCGCTACGAGCAGTACTTC.

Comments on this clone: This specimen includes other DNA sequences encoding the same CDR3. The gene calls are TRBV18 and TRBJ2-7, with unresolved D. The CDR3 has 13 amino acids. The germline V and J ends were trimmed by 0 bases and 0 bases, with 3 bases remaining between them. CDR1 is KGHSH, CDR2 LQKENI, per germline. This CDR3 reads CASSPPGSYEQYF. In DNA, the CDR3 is TGTGCCAGCTCACCACCTGGCTCCTACGAGCAGTACTTC. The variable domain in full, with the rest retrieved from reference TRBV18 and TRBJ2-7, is NAGVMQNPRHLVRRRGQEARLRCSPMKGHSHVYWYRQLPEEGLKFMVYLQKENIIDESGMPKERFSAEFPKEGPSILRIQQVVRGDSAAYFCASSPPGSYEQYFGPGTRLTVT.